The 19 T cell receptor beta chains below come from one sample, sequenced in a study of T-cell memory formation after mild COVID-19. A single record per CDR3 protein comes from TCRdb applying MiXCR to the 5' RACE reads. The table lists about 350,000 distinct CDR3 sequences, roughly an eighth of them singletons. Sample: PBMCs or a T cell subset sorted from them (not recorded which). The source of these receptors is a man between 18 and 35 years old who had mild COVID-19 (a few samples of this study predate the infection). Cell type and time point are not known.

This clonotype was found a few times. The CDR3 spells CASSTTGQGYMNTEAFF. The CDR3 DNA sequence: TGTGCCAGCAGCACAACGGGACAGGGCTACATGAACACTGAAGCTTTCTTT. The gene calls are TRBV27 and TRBJ1-1; TRBD1 matches 9 bases. V shed 6 bases and J 0 bases; nucleotides not matched to a gene: 11. The V gene's germline CDR1 is MNHEY and CDR2 SMNVEV (reference sequence). CDR3 length equals 17 residues.

The chain combines TRBV12-3 or TRBV12-4 with TRBJ2-7; TRBD2 matches at 7 bases. The J segment lost 5 bases and the V segment lost 5 bases, leaving 12 bases of the junction unmatched. The CDR3 runs to 15 residues. CDR3 residues: CASSRVLAAPDEQYF. DNA of the CDR3: TGTGCCAGCAGTCGAGTTCTAGCGGCCCCTGACGAGCAGTACTTC.

The V call is TRBV6-5, the J call TRBJ2-2; 10 bases agree with TRBD2. This CDR3 is 18 amino acids long. Germline V lookup: CDR1 MNHEY, CDR2 SVGAGI. The ends lost 2 bases at V and 1 base at J; junction bases unmatched: 7. In DNA form, the CDR3 reads TGTGCCAGCAGTTACCCCCCCCTAGCGGGGGAGAACACCGGGGAGCTGTTTTTT. Its translation: CASSYPPLAGENTGELFF.

CDR3 loop: CASSRGEVGELFF. The DNA for the CDR3 is TGTGCCAGCAGCAGGGGGGAAGTCGGGGAGCTGTTTTTT. The V and J genes are TRBV2 and TRBJ2-2; D possibly corresponds to TRBD1 (7 bases). Trimming left V 6 bases short and J 7 bases short, with 12 bases between. The CDR3 runs 13 residues. The V gene's germline CDR1 is SNHLY and CDR2 FYNNEI. Variable domain in full (rest from reference TRBV2 and TRBJ2-2): EPEVTQTPSHQVTQMGQEVILRCVPISNHLYFYWYRQILGQKVEFLVSFYNNEISEKSEIFDDQFSVERPDGSNFTLKIRSTKLEDSAMYFCASSRGEVGELFFGEGSRLTVL.

This clonotype was seen a few times. The CDR3 loop is CASSPRSFQETQYF. Here the CDR3 DNA reads TGTGCCAGCAGCCCCCGTTCCTTTCAAGAGACCCAGTACTTC. The chain carries TRBV5-8 and TRBJ2-5; no definite D call. Germline CDR1 SGHTS, CDR2 YDEGEE. This CDR3 is built from 14 residues. V was trimmed by 4 bases and J by 2 bases, leaving 12 bases between them.

This clonotype was counted ten times or more. The chain recombines TRBV7-2 with TRBJ2-2, with a tentative D call TRBD1 (5 bases). Looked up from germline, CDR1 is SGHTA and CDR2 is FQGNSA. CDR3 length: 16 residues. Trimming left V 5 bases short and J 1 base short, with 14 bases between. The CDR3 protein is CASSPRQRVNTGELFF. DNA of the CDR3: TGTGCCAGCAGCCCCCGACAGCGTGTGAACACCGGGGAGCTGTTTTTT.

J is TRBJ1-2 and V is TRBV20-1; 7 bases map to TRBD1. Per the germline V gene, CDR1 is DFQATT and CDR2 is SNEGSKA (reference sequence). The CDR3 consists of 12 residues. V lost 6 bases to trimming and J lost 0 bases; unmatched junction nucleotides: 1. The CDR3 protein is CSAGQSNYGYTF. Written as DNA, the CDR3 is TGCAGTGCGGGACAGTCTAACTATGGCTACACCTTC.

The rearrangement links TRBV2 to TRBJ1-2; D remains unclear. V was pared by 7 bases and J by 4 bases, with 7 bases between. This CDR3 has 11 amino acids. The germline V gene encodes CDR1 SNHLY and CDR2 FYNNEI. The CDR3 here is CASKLSYGYTF. As DNA, the CDR3 is TGTGCCAGCAAACTTTCCTATGGCTACACCTTC.

The chain carries TRBV10-3 and TRBJ2-3; TRBD1 matches 7 bases. The germline CDR1 and CDR2 sequences are ENHRY and SYGVKD. The CDR3 has 14 residues. The ends lost 6 bases at V and 2 bases at J; junction bases unmatched: 5. CDR3 bases: TGTGCCATCAGGACAGGGACGGACACAGATACGCAGTATTTT. This gives the protein CAIRTGTDTDTQYF.

This clonotype has a count of ten or more. The chain has TRBV7-8 and TRBJ2-7; weak D call: TRBD1 (5 bases). V was clipped by 3 bases and J by 5 bases, with 11 bases between them. The CDR3 covers 13 residues. CDR1 is SGHVS, CDR2 FQNEAQ, per germline. The CDR3 loop is CASSLNRFDEQYV. The CDR3 coding sequence is TGTGCCAGCAGCTTGAACAGGTTCGACGAGCAGTACGTC.

The sample holds a few counts of this clonotype. The chain uses TRBV6-4 and TRBJ2-3, with D possibly matching TRBD1 (6 bases). The germline V gene has CDR1 MRHNA and CDR2 SNTAGT. With 6 bases removed from V and 3 bases from J, the gap between germline ends came to 16 bases. The CDR3 is 15 residues long. CDR3 sequence (DNA): TGTGCCAGCAGCGTCAGGGGTACTCAAACAGATACGCAGTATTTT. As protein: CASSVRGTQTDTQYF.

The J gene is TRBJ2-7, the V gene TRBV15; tentatively, D is TRBD1 (5 bases). The CDR3 sequence is 14 residues long. CDR1 is LNHNV and CDR2 is YYDKDF in the germline V gene (reference sequence). The germline V and J ends were trimmed by 2 bases and 5 bases, with 13 bases remaining between them. The CDR3 sequence is CATSRYRGGHEQYV. The CDR3 bases are TGTGCCACCAGCAGATATAGGGGTGGTCACGAGCAGTACGTC.

This clonotype was detected ten times or more. The chain links TRBV29-1 to TRBJ2-7; D may correspond to TRBD1 or TRBD2 (6 bases each). Per germline, CDR1 SQVTM and CDR2 ANQGSEA. The CDR3 consists of 13 residues. The V end lost 4 bases, the J end lost 0 bases, and 10 bases lay between the germline ends. This chain's CDR3 is CSVGRGTSYEQYF. For the CDR3, the DNA is TGCAGCGTTGGGAGGGGGACCTCCTACGAGCAGTACTTC.

This chain links TRBV6-6 with TRBJ2-5, with TRBD1 as a possible D gene (5 bases). The CDR3 covers 14 residues. Per the germline V gene, CDR1 is MNHNY and CDR2 is SVGAGI (reference sequence). The germline V and J ends were trimmed by 7 bases and 0 bases, with 12 bases remaining between them. The CDR3 DNA sequence: TGTGCCAGCACCCGCTCAGGGTACCAAGAGACCCAGTACTTC. It is translated as CASTRSGYQETQYF.

J is TRBJ2-1 and V is TRBV6-1, with 9 bases that match TRBD2. This CDR3 spans 17 amino acids. V trimming: 6 bases; J trimming: 7 bases; junction bases outside the gene matches: 16. In germline, CDR1 is MNHNS, CDR2 SASEGT. CDR3 in DNA: TGTGCCAGCAGCTATAGCGGGCGGGGGGGCCTTGTAAATGAGCAGTTCTTC. It is translated as CASSYSGRGGLVNEQFF.

This clonotype occurred many times. The chain is built from TRBV7-3 and TRBJ2-5; D perhaps matches TRBD1 (5 bases). CDR1 and CDR2 from the germline V gene are SGHTA and FQGTGA. The germline V and J ends were trimmed by 2 bases and 4 bases, with 17 bases remaining between them. This CDR3 has 16 amino acids. CDR3: CASSLFKWLGRETQYF. CDR3 bases: TGTGCCAGCAGCTTATTTAAATGGTTGGGGCGAGAGACCCAGTACTTC.

The chain links TRBV5-1 to TRBJ1-2; TRBD1 matches at 7 bases. Germline trimming cut 5 bases from V and 2 bases from J; bases unmatched to any gene: 3. The CDR3 is 13 amino acids. From germline, CDR1 is SGHRS and CDR2 YFSETQ. The CDR3 nucleotides are TGCGCCAGCAGGGGGACAGAGAACTATGGCTACACCTTC. Protein sequence: CASRGTENYGYTF.

This clonotype has a count of ten or more. The chain employs TRBV6-2 or TRBV6-3 and TRBJ2-4, with 7 bases that match TRBD1. The germline V gene encodes CDR1 MNHEY and CDR2 SVGEGT. V shed 6 bases and J 5 bases; nucleotides not matched to a gene: 1. The CDR3 extends over 12 amino acids. The CDR3 reads CASSGTENIQYF. CDR3 coding DNA: TGTGCCAGCAGCGGGACAGAAAACATTCAGTACTTC.

This clonotype was counted only a few times. The chain employs TRBV5-1 and TRBJ1-2, with 11 bases that match TRBD1. Trimming took 4 bases from V and 6 from J; bases not matched to a gene: 5. CDR1 and CDR2 (germline): SGHRS, YFSETQ. The CDR3 contains 14 residues. CDR3 loop: CASSQGQGVDGYTF. The CDR3 DNA sequence: TGCGCCAGCAGCCAGGGACAGGGGGTAGATGGCTACACCTTC.